Detailed here is one T cell receptor beta chain. Its specificity is unknown. The data derive from a study of T cell responses to AZD1222 COVID-19 vaccine. Study in general: It was second doses at about 4 or about 12 weeks that were pooled.

The V end was cut by 2 bases, the J end by 1 base, with 5 bases between. CDR3 size: 13 residues. From germline, CDR1 is SGHTA and CDR2 FQGNSA. General study points: Of the AZD1222 recipients, only six or seven were seropositive at baseline. Increases in Spike-specific TCR breadth and depth were seen after two AZD1222 doses.

Assay: immunoSEQ multiplex PCR; the TCRdb copy retains only in-frame clones and omits some. This repertoire shows approximately 120,000 clones, around 93% found once; its top ten account for roughly 7%. This TCR was recovered from an adult in good health. The V call is TRBV7-2, the J call TRBJ1-1; D is uncertain. The source material was peripheral blood, sampled on day 0 of AZD1222 vaccination. The CDR3 coding sequence is TGTGCCAGCAGCTTACCCCCGAACACTGAAGCTTTCTTT. It specifies CASSLPPNTEAFF.